Listed below are T cell receptor beta chains from one sample, sequenced in a study of spatial heterogeneity in lung cancer. TCRdb re-derived calls from the 5' RACE reads in MiXCR, one entry per CDR3 protein. The data contain tens of thousands of distinct CDR3 sequences, less than 5.5% of them seen just once; the ten biggest clones take up 29%. The source was PBMCs, collected at surgery. These receptors all come from a female donor with early-stage non-small cell lung cancer. CDR3s include the opening cysteine and the closing phenylalanine or tryptophan. Each record gives: CDR3 protein, CDR3 DNA, clone size, V gene, D gene, J gene. D genes are given only for firm matches. Clone sizes are given selectively: once, few, many, or a class where the clone is expanded.

CDR3aa: CATSRAGGNEQFF; CDR3nt: TGTGCCACCAGCAGAGCGGGCGGAAATGAGCAGTTCTTC; abundance: many; v_gene: TRBV15; d_gene: .; j_gene: TRBJ2-1
CDR3aa: CASRWTGGSGNTIYF; CDR3nt: TGTGCCAGCAGGTGGACAGGGGGCTCTGGAAACACCATATATTTT; abundance: many; v_gene: TRBV2; d_gene: TRBD1; j_gene: TRBJ1-3
CDR3aa: CASSLTAVAGWGQETQYF; CDR3nt: TGTGCCAGCAGCTTAACCGCGGTAGCGGGGTGGGGACAAGAGACCCAGTACTTC; abundance: many; v_gene: TRBV7-2; d_gene: TRBD2; j_gene: TRBJ2-5
CDR3aa: CASSLDASGRYEQYF; CDR3nt: TGTGCCAGCAGCTTGGACGCTAGCGGGAGGTACGAGCAGTACTTC; abundance: many; v_gene: TRBV5-4; d_gene: TRBD2; j_gene: TRBJ2-7
CDR3aa: CASSPRPNTGELFF; CDR3nt: TGTGCCAGCAGCCCCCGACCAAACACCGGGGAGCTGTTTTTT; abundance: many; v_gene: TRBV7-2; d_gene: .; j_gene: TRBJ2-2
CDR3aa: CASTPPRGGQYF; CDR3nt: TGTGCCAGCACCCCCCCCCGGGGAGGGCAGTACTTC; abundance: many; v_gene: TRBV28; d_gene: .; j_gene: TRBJ2-7
CDR3aa: CASSSPVRFVAGESVGHNEQFF; CDR3nt: TGTGCCAGCAGCTCCCCGGTTAGATTTGTAGCGGGAGAATCGGTAGGGCACAATGAGCAGTTCTTC; abundance: many; v_gene: TRBV7-9; d_gene: TRBD2; j_gene: TRBJ2-1
CDR3aa: CASSHWTGGAGTNEKLFF; CDR3nt: TGTGCCAGCAGCCATTGGACAGGGGGCGCGGGGACTAATGAAAAACTGTTTTTT; abundance: many; v_gene: TRBV14; d_gene: TRBD1; j_gene: TRBJ1-4
CDR3aa: CSVNPGTHQYF; CDR3nt: TGCAGCGTCAATCCCGGGACCCACCAGTACTTC; abundance: many; v_gene: TRBV29-1; d_gene: .; j_gene: TRBJ2-5
CDR3aa: CASSARPGKESPLHF; CDR3nt: TGCGCCAGCAGCGCTAGACCGGGGAAGGAATCACCCCTCCACTTT; abundance: many; v_gene: TRBV5-1; d_gene: .; j_gene: TRBJ1-6
CDR3aa: CASSPDRIFGHTEAFF; CDR3nt: TGTGCCAGCTCACCCGACCGGATCTTTGGGCACACTGAAGCTTTCTTT; abundance: many; v_gene: TRBV18; d_gene: .; j_gene: TRBJ1-1
CDR3aa: CASQGTSTGELFF; CDR3nt: TGTGCCAGCCAAGGGACTTCCACCGGGGAGCTGTTTTTT; abundance: many; v_gene: TRBV6-5; d_gene: .; j_gene: TRBJ2-2
CDR3aa: CASSLGLAGTGELFF; CDR3nt: TGTGCCAGCAGCCTGGGGCTAGCGGGAACCGGGGAGCTGTTTTTT; abundance: many; v_gene: TRBV4-2; d_gene: TRBD2; j_gene: TRBJ2-2
CDR3aa: CASSIHRGGQETQYF; CDR3nt: TGCGCCAGCAGCATTCACAGGGGAGGTCAAGAGACCCAGTACTTC; abundance: .; v_gene: TRBV5-1; d_gene: .; j_gene: TRBJ2-5
CDR3aa: CASSEAPGGQNSPLHF; CDR3nt: TGTGCCAGCAGTGAAGCGCCAGGCGGGCAGAATTCACCCCTCCACTTT; abundance: .; v_gene: TRBV6-1; d_gene: .; j_gene: TRBJ1-6
CDR3aa: CSARDPGQGFQETQYF; CDR3nt: TGCAGTGCTAGAGATCCAGGACAGGGATTCCAAGAGACCCAGTACTTC; abundance: few; v_gene: TRBV20-1; d_gene: TRBD1; j_gene: TRBJ2-5
CDR3aa: CASSLGVVRVNTGELFF; CDR3nt: TGTGCCAGCAGCTTAGGAGTAGTGCGGGTAAACACCGGGGAGCTGTTTTTT; abundance: many; v_gene: TRBV7-2; d_gene: .; j_gene: TRBJ2-2
CDR3aa: CASSQDYRGTEAFF; CDR3nt: TGTGCCAGCAGCCAAGACTACAGGGGAACTGAAGCTTTCTTT; abundance: many; v_gene: TRBV3-1; d_gene: TRBD1; j_gene: TRBJ1-1
CDR3aa: CASSYSTSANEQFF; CDR3nt: TGTGCCAGCAGTTACTCCACTAGCGCCAATGAGCAGTTCTTC; abundance: .; v_gene: TRBV6-2/TRBV6-3; d_gene: TRBD2; j_gene: TRBJ2-1
CDR3aa: CASSFAGLAGGRTGELFF; CDR3nt: TGTGCCAGCAGTTTTGCCGGACTAGCGGGAGGCCGCACCGGGGAGCTGTTTTTT; abundance: many; v_gene: TRBV28; d_gene: TRBD2; j_gene: TRBJ2-2
CDR3aa: CASSARGGGATDTQYF; CDR3nt: TGTGCCAGCAGCGCCCGCGGCGGGGGGGCTACAGATACGCAGTATTTT; abundance: .; v_gene: TRBV9; d_gene: TRBD2; j_gene: TRBJ2-3
CDR3aa: CASSQGWLAGRSSYEQYF; CDR3nt: TGCGCCAGCAGCCAAGGTTGGCTAGCGGGCCGGTCCTCCTACGAGCAGTACTTC; abundance: many; v_gene: TRBV4-3; d_gene: TRBD2; j_gene: TRBJ2-7
CDR3aa: CASSGRMPYSNQPQHF; CDR3nt: TGTGCCAGCAGCGGCAGGATGCCATATAGCAATCAGCCCCAGCATTTT; abundance: .; v_gene: TRBV21-1; d_gene: .; j_gene: TRBJ1-5
CDR3aa: CATSEAGSYNEQFF; CDR3nt: TGTGCCACCAGTGAGGCCGGATCCTACAATGAGCAGTTCTTC; abundance: .; v_gene: TRBV24-1; d_gene: .; j_gene: TRBJ2-1
CDR3aa: CASSQGVDRDEKLFF; CDR3nt: TGTGCCAGCAGCCAAGGGGTGGATAGGGATGAAAAACTGTTTTTT; abundance: few; v_gene: TRBV3-1; d_gene: .; j_gene: TRBJ1-4
CDR3aa: CASSRDSEPNYEQYF; CDR3nt: TGTGCCAGCAGCCGGGACAGCGAGCCCAATTACGAGCAGTACTTC; abundance: few; v_gene: TRBV7-9; d_gene: TRBD1; j_gene: TRBJ2-7
CDR3aa: CASSQVSRGARADTQYF; CDR3nt: TGCGCCAGCAGCCAAGTCAGTAGGGGAGCCCGGGCAGATACGCAGTATTTT; abundance: .; v_gene: TRBV4-3; d_gene: .; j_gene: TRBJ2-3
CDR3aa: CSAFRAGANVLTF; CDR3nt: TGCAGTGCTTTCAGGGCTGGGGCCAACGTCCTGACTTTC; abundance: many; v_gene: TRBV20-1; d_gene: .; j_gene: TRBJ2-6
CDR3aa: CASSPNGKTQYF; CDR3nt: TGTGCCAGCTCACCAAATGGAAAGACCCAGTACTTC; abundance: many; v_gene: TRBV18; d_gene: .; j_gene: TRBJ2-5
CDR3aa: CSAEIHGLSSYEQYF; CDR3nt: TGCAGTGCTGAGATCCATGGACTTAGCTCCTACGAGCAGTACTTC; abundance: many; v_gene: TRBV20-1; d_gene: .; j_gene: TRBJ2-7
CDR3aa: CATWGGADNEQFF; CDR3nt: TGTGCCACCTGGGGTGGAGCGGACAATGAGCAGTTCTTC; abundance: many; v_gene: TRBV12-3/TRBV12-4; d_gene: .; j_gene: TRBJ2-1
CDR3aa: CASSGTSVETQYF; CDR3nt: TGTGCCAGCAGTGGGACTAGCGTGGAGACCCAGTACTTC; abundance: many; v_gene: TRBV12-3/TRBV12-4; d_gene: TRBD2; j_gene: TRBJ2-5
CDR3aa: CASSYAGATKNIQYF; CDR3nt: TGTGCCAGCAGTTACGCAGGGGCGACCAAAAACATTCAGTACTTC; abundance: many; v_gene: TRBV6-5; d_gene: .; j_gene: TRBJ2-4
CDR3aa: CASKFAGELFF; CDR3nt: TGTGCCAGCAAGTTCGCCGGGGAGCTGTTTTTT; abundance: few; v_gene: TRBV2; d_gene: .; j_gene: TRBJ2-2
CDR3aa: CSVAGSVGTDTQYF; CDR3nt: TGCAGCGTCGCAGGGTCGGTGGGGACAGATACGCAGTATTTT; abundance: many; v_gene: TRBV29-1; d_gene: .; j_gene: TRBJ2-3
CDR3aa: CASSFMDNTEAFF; CDR3nt: TGTGCCAGCAGTTTTATGGATAACACTGAAGCTTTCTTT; abundance: many; v_gene: TRBV12-3/TRBV12-4; d_gene: .; j_gene: TRBJ1-1
CDR3aa: CASSLAFPGSSYEQYF; CDR3nt: TGCGCCAGCAGCTTGGCCTTTCCGGGGAGCTCCTACGAGCAGTACTTC; abundance: .; v_gene: TRBV5-1; d_gene: .; j_gene: TRBJ2-7
CDR3aa: CASSQDQETQYF; CDR3nt: TGTGCCAGCAGCCAAGATCAAGAGACCCAGTACTTC; abundance: many; v_gene: TRBV3-1; d_gene: .; j_gene: TRBJ2-5
CDR3aa: CASRPQGANTGELFF; CDR3nt: TGTGCCAGCAGACCACAGGGGGCGAACACCGGGGAGCTGTTTTTT; abundance: few; v_gene: TRBV7-8; d_gene: TRBD1; j_gene: TRBJ2-2
CDR3aa: CASSLEDRGLYEQYF; CDR3nt: TGTGCCAGCAGTTTGGAAGACAGGGGTCTGTACGAGCAGTACTTC; abundance: many; v_gene: TRBV28; d_gene: TRBD1; j_gene: TRBJ2-7
CDR3aa: CASSAARGQPWETQYF; CDR3nt: TGTGCCAGCAGCGCCGCCAGGGGACAACCATGGGAGACCCAGTACTTC; abundance: .; v_gene: TRBV7-2; d_gene: .; j_gene: TRBJ2-5
CDR3aa: CASSLLGTSGNHEQFF; CDR3nt: TGTGCCAGCAGTTTATTGGGGACTAGCGGGAACCATGAGCAGTTCTTC; abundance: many; v_gene: TRBV28; d_gene: TRBD2; j_gene: TRBJ2-1
CDR3aa: CASSPLIDVSNNEQFF; CDR3nt: TGTGCCAGCAGCCCCCTCATTGATGTGTCCAACAATGAGCAGTTCTTC; abundance: .; v_gene: TRBV14; d_gene: .; j_gene: TRBJ2-1
CDR3aa: CASSGGSQETQYF; CDR3nt: TGTGCCAGCAGTGGTGGGTCCCAAGAGACCCAGTACTTC; abundance: few; v_gene: TRBV2; d_gene: .; j_gene: TRBJ2-5
CDR3aa: CASSLQENTEAFF; CDR3nt: TGCGCCAGCAGCTTACAAGAGAACACTGAAGCTTTCTTT; abundance: many; v_gene: TRBV5-1; d_gene: .; j_gene: TRBJ1-1
CDR3aa: CASSLWFGGLDEQYF; CDR3nt: TGTGCCAGCAGCTTATGGTTCGGGGGGCTCGACGAGCAGTACTTC; abundance: many; v_gene: TRBV11-2; d_gene: .; j_gene: TRBJ2-7
CDR3aa: CASTLGTGGFTEAFF; CDR3nt: TGCGCCAGCACCCTCGGGACAGGGGGCTTCACTGAAGCTTTCTTT; abundance: many; v_gene: TRBV5-1; d_gene: TRBD1; j_gene: TRBJ1-1
CDR3aa: CASSQTLYNSPLHF; CDR3nt: TGTGCCAGCAGCCAAACTCTTTATAATTCACCCCTCCACTTT; abundance: many; v_gene: TRBV14; d_gene: .; j_gene: TRBJ1-6
CDR3aa: CASSLMGAGYTF; CDR3nt: TGTGCCAGCAGCTTAATGGGGGCTGGCTACACCTTC; abundance: many; v_gene: TRBV7-9; d_gene: .; j_gene: TRBJ1-2
CDR3aa: CASSLVLRLARGTDTQYF; CDR3nt: TGTGCCAGCAGCTTAGTCCTGCGTTTAGCCAGGGGTACCGATACGCAGTATTTT; abundance: many; v_gene: TRBV7-2; d_gene: .; j_gene: TRBJ2-3
CDR3aa: CASSLLGGNEQFF; CDR3nt: TGTGCCAGCAGCTTATTAGGGGGTAATGAGCAGTTCTTC; abundance: many; v_gene: TRBV7-2; d_gene: .; j_gene: TRBJ2-1